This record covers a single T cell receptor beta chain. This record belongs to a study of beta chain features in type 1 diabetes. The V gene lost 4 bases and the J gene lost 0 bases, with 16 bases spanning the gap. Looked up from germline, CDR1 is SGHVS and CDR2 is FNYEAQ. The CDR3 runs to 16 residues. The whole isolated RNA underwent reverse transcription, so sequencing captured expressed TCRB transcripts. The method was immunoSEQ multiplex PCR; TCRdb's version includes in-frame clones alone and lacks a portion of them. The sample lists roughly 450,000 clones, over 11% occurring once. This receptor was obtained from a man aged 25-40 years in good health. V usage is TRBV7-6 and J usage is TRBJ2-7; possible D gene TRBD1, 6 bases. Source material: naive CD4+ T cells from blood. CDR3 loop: CASSSPDRLSSYEQYF. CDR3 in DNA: TGTGCCAGCAGCTCACCCGACAGGTTGAGCTCCTACGAGCAGTACTTC.